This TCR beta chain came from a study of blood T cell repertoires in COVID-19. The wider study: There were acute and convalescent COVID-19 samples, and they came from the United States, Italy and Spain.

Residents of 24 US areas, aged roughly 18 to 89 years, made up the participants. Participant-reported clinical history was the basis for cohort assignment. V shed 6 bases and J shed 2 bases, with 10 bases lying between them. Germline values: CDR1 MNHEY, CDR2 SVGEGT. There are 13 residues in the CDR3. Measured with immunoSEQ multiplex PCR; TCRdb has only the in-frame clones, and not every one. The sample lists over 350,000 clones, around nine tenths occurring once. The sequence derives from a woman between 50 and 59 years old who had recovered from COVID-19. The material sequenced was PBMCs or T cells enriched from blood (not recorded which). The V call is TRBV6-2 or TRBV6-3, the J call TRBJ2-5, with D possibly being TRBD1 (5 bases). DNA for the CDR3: TGTGCCAGCAGCTCCCAGGGTCAAGAGACCCAGTACTTC. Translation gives CASSSQGQETQYF.